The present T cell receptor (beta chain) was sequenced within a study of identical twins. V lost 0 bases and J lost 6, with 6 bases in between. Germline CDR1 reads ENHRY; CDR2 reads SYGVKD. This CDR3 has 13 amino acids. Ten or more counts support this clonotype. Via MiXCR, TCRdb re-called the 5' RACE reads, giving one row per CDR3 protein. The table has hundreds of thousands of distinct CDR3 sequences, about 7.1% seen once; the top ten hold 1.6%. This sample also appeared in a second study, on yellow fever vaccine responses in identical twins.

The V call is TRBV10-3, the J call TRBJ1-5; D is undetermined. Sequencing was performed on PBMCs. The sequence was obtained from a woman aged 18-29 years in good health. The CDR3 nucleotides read TGTGCCATCAGTGAGTCGGAAGTTCAGCCCCAGCATTTT. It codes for CAISESEVQPQHF.